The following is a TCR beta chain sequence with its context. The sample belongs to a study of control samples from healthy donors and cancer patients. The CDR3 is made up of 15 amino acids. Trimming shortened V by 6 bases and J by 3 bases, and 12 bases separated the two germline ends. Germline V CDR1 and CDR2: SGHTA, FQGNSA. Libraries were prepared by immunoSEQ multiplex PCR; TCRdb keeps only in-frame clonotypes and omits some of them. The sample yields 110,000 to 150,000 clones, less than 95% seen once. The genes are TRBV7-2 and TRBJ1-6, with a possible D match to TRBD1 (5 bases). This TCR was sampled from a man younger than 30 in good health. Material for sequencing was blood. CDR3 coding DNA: TGTGCCAGCAGTCGGGACGTTAGCTATAATTCACCCCTCCACTTT. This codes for CASSRDVSYNSPLHF.